Detailed here is one T cell receptor (beta chain). Its antigen target is currently unknown. No quality values exist for individual bases; no much larger clone is one base distant. This record comes from a study of T-cell memory formation after mild COVID-19 (dated by TCRdb to about 2021). About the study as a whole: TCR sequence clusters from the two donors were found to be largely donor specific. Longitudinal TCRalpha and TCRbeta repertoire sequencing tracked T-cell clones expanding and contracting after mild COVID-19 in a couple of donors. Two young, previously healthy adult volunteers made up the cohort, one male and one female.

What the research found in general, with its limitations: Some responding clones were detected in pre-infection memory, suggesting pre-existing cross-reactive memory T cells joined the SARS-CoV-2 response. Balanced CD4/CD8 phenotypes were observed for clones contracting from day 15 to 85, whereas a bias towards CD4+ was observed for a second wave of clones expanding from day 15 to 37. Whether the second-wave clones peaking on day 37 were SARS-CoV-2 specific was not confirmed. Contracting CD4+ clones were found mainly in CM and EM memory subsets, while CD8+ clones were enriched in EMRA. Only a couple of mild cases were covered in the study, and larger cohorts including severe cases with pre-infection samples were considered necessary.

Ficoll-Paque density gradient centrifugation was the method used to isolate PBMCs. The run used an Illumina NovaSeq 6000. Using 5'RACE with constant-segment primers, TCRalpha and TCRbeta cDNA libraries were constructed, with sample barcodes and unique molecular identifiers added in the process. Trizol reagent was used to extract RNA from every sample. Amplification of the libraries took two PCR steps, and the second step added a second sample barcode plus Illumina TruSeq adapters. Sequencing of the libraries was done on an Illumina NovaSeq, producing 2 x 150 bp paired-end reads. From the authors' description of their analysis: With migec v1.2.7, reads were demultiplexed and then collapsed into UMI-guided consensus sequences. With mixcr v2.1.11, UMI consensuses were aligned to TRA and TRB V and J templates and assembled into clonotypes. Clonotypes were classified as expanded or contracted when called significant by both edgeR and NoisET, with noise models trained on biological replicates. For edgeR calls, a false discovery rate-adjusted p below 0.01 and a log2 fold-change threshold of 1 were applied. As an exploratory analysis of dynamics, PCA with hierarchical clustering was applied to max-normalized trajectories of the 1000 most abundant clonotypes. Separately sequenced CD4+ and CD8+ repertoires were used to assign a CD4 or CD8 phenotype to each responding clone. TCRdb's own reprocessing of the public reads used fastp at Q25 and MiXCR and kept productive beta chains. Records with the same CDR3 protein are collapsed into one entry carrying the most frequent genes and DNA. The V and J calls were not made by the authors but by TCRdb's processing. The sample yields about 210,000 distinct CDR3 sequences; more than 9% were counted once. The ten most abundant clones make up 2.5% to 3.5% of the sample.

Inclusive of the bounding cysteine and phenylalanine, the CDR3 is 15 residues long. The read is trimmed to its CDR3 DNA, 45 bases read in frame from base 1. Trimming removed 3 bases from V and 3 bases from J; the gene matches leave 2 bases unexplained. CDR1 and CDR2 (SGHTA, FQGTGA) derive from the germline V gene. Sample: PBMCs or a T cell subset sorted from them (not recorded which). The receptor comes from a man aged 18 to 29 who had mild COVID-19 (a few samples of this study predate the infection). The sample titles of this study are shuffled in the database, so cell type and time point are left out; the donor was told from shared clones. The chain employs TRBV7-3 and TRBJ2-1; 10 bases in between match TRBD1. The bases read TGTGCCAGCAGCTTGACAGGGGGCGTCTACAATGAGCAGTTCTTC. This gives the protein CASSLTGGVYNEQFF.